This T cell receptor (beta chain) was obtained from a study of blood T cell repertoires in COVID-19. Clones were read by immunoSEQ multiplex PCR, and TCRdb kept only the in-frame ones, dropping some. Of 200,000 to 300,000 clones in the sample, roughly 85% were seen once. This CDR3 is built from 12 residues. V dropped 4 bases and J dropped 9 bases, with 13 bases sitting between them. CDR1 and CDR2 (germline): SQVTM, ANQGSEA. Material: PBMCs or T cells enriched from blood (not recorded which). The chain uses TRBV29-1 and TRBJ2-1; tentatively, D is TRBD2 (5 bases). The clonotype originates from a woman aged 45-60 years with acute COVID-19. The CDR3, as DNA: TGCAGCGTTGTGAAGGGAAGCGGTGAGCAGTTCTTC. Translation gives CSVVKGSGEQFF.